The clone carrying this T cell receptor (beta chain) was counted only a few times. This sample was included in a study of blood T cell repertoires in COVID-19. Study-wide context: Italy, Spain and the United States were the sources of the convalescent and acute COVID-19 samples. The cDNA or gDNA used as material had been derived from T cells, B-cell-depleted T cells, or PBMCs.

Germline lookup yields CDR1 SGHKS and CDR2 YYEKEE (reference sequence). V shed 3 bases, J shed 8 bases, and the junction held 4 bases outside the gene matches. This CDR3 has 15 amino acids. The data were produced by immunoSEQ multiplex PCR, yet TCRdb's version contains in-frame clones alone and is incomplete. The data hold around 180,000 clones, with around 77% observed a single time. The sequenced sample consisted of peripheral blood. This TCR was sampled from a man between 65 and 85 years old with active or convalescent COVID-19. The gene calls are TRBV5-5 and TRBJ2-2, with 13 bases lining up with TRBD2. The CDR3 reads CASSWTSGRSGELFF. The DNA for the CDR3 is TGTGCCAGCAGCTGGACTAGCGGGAGATCGGGGGAGCTGTTTTTT.